These 19 T cell receptor beta chains originate from one sample sequenced in a study of OX40 agonist ivuxolimab in advanced cancers. The data were produced by immunoSEQ multiplex PCR, yet TCRdb's version contains in-frame clones alone and is incomplete. This table has tens of thousands of clones, about 81% appearing once. The starting material was CD4+ or CD8+ T cells sorted from blood, obtained in a trial of the OX40 agonist ivuxolimab. The receptor source for this set is an adult with an advanced solid tumor such as melanoma, head and neck, liver or kidney cancer.

This clone was detected only a few times. The rearrangement joins TRBV4-1 to TRBJ1-2; 9 bases match TRBD1. V lost 3 bases, J lost 7 bases, and 6 bases stayed unmatched. This CDR3 has 14 residues. The germline V gene encodes CDR1 MGHRA and CDR2 YSYEKL. The CDR3 DNA reads as TGCGCCAGCAGCCACACACAGGGGGCGGGTGGCTACACCTTC. Its translation: CASSHTQGAGGYTF.

Only one count was recorded for this clone. CDR3 sequence reads: CASSLEGGYGQPQHF. CDR3 coding DNA: TGCGCCAGCAGCTTGGAGGGGGGCTATGGTCAGCCCCAGCATTTT. The gene calls are TRBV5-1 and TRBJ1-5, with a tentative D call TRBD1 (6 bases). The CDR3 runs 15 residues. Germline V gives CDR1 SGHRS, CDR2 YFSETQ. V was clipped by 0 bases and J by 6 bases, with 13 bases between them.

CDR3 region: CASSKGWDYYGYTF. For the CDR3, the DNA is TGTGCCAGTAGTAAAGGGTGGGACTACTATGGCTACACCTTC. This rearrangement joins TRBV19 to TRBJ1-2, with D perhaps matching TRBD1 (5 bases). Germline-derived CDR1 and CDR2 are LNHDA and SQIVND (reference sequence). The V end was cut by 4 bases, the J end by 3 bases, with 12 bases between. CDR3 length: 14 amino acids.

The chain joins TRBV27 to TRBJ2-1, with D possibly being TRBD1 or TRBD2 (5 bases each). The CDR3 consists of 15 residues. Germline V gene data show CDR1 as MNHEY and CDR2 as SMNVEV (reference sequence). Trimming took off 3 bases at V and 6 bases at J, with 15 bases between the two ends. The CDR3 DNA sequence: TGTGCCAGCAGTTTTGATGAGGGGACCCGCAATGAGCAGTTCTTC. Translated, it gives CASSFDEGTRNEQFF.

This chain joins TRBV15 and TRBJ2-1; D is unresolved. This CDR3 contains 14 residues. Germline loops: CDR1 LNHNV, CDR2 YYDKDF (reference sequence). V lost 1 base and J 0 bases, leaving 4 bases between the germline ends. The CDR3 sequence is CATSRVSSYNEQFF. The CDR3 DNA reads as TGTGCCACCAGCAGAGTTAGCTCCTACAATGAGCAGTTCTTC.

This clone was counted between two and nine times. The chain recombines TRBV6-5 with TRBJ1-2; D gene uncertain. The CDR3 is 13 residues long. Germline CDR1 reads MNHEY; CDR2 reads SVGAGI. The germline V and J ends were trimmed by 4 bases and 2 bases, with 8 bases remaining between them. This CDR3 reads CASSSHLNYGYTF. In nucleotides, the CDR3 is TGTGCCAGCAGTTCTCATTTAAACTATGGCTACACCTTC.

Points on this clone: An end of the junction differs from the germline gene, which may be a read error. The chain couples TRBV7-9 to TRBJ1-1; D ambiguous. Looked up from germline, CDR1 is SEHNR and CDR2 is FQNEAQ (reference sequence). CDR3 length: 14 amino acids. CDR3 nucleotide sequence: TGTGCCAGCAGCATAGCTATTCTTGGGACTGAAGCTTTCTTT. It yields the protein CASSIAILGTEAFF.

The chain combines TRBV11-3 with TRBJ2-7, with 7 bases that match TRBD1. Germline V CDR1 and CDR2: SGHNT, YENEEA. The CDR3 runs 14 residues. Trimming took 1 base from V and 1 from J; bases not matched to a gene: 1. The CDR3 DNA reads TGTGCCAGCAGCTTAGGGACAGGATCCTACGAGCAGTACTTC. Its translation is CASSLGTGSYEQYF.

The chain employs TRBV11-2 and TRBJ2-7; possibly TRBD2 for D (6 bases). V lost 6 bases and J lost 2, with 11 bases in between. Germline-derived CDR1 and CDR2 are SGHAT and FQNNGV. The CDR3 length is 13 residues. As DNA, the CDR3 is TGTGCCAGCAGGGTGGGGGGAACCTACGAGCAGTACTTC. Protein sequence: CASRVGGTYEQYF. Full variable domain (rest looked up from reference TRBV11-2 and TRBJ2-7): EAGVAQSPRYKIIEKRQSVAFWCNPISGHATLYWYQQILGQGPKLLIQFQNNGVVDDSQLPKDRFSAERLKGVDSTLKIQPAKLEDSAVYLCASRVGGTYEQYFGPGTRLTVT.

This clone was seen just once. The chain recombines TRBV19 with TRBJ1-4; D remains unclear. With 0 bases removed from V and 3 bases from J, the gap between germline ends came to 11 bases. Germline loops: CDR1 LNHDA, CDR2 SQIVND (reference sequence). This CDR3 contains 16 residues. The CDR3 region is CASSIDLSASNEKLFF. The DNA of the CDR3 is TGTGCCAGTAGTATAGATCTCTCAGCTTCTAATGAAAAACTGTTTTTT. Together with reference TRBV19 and TRBJ1-4, the CDR3 gives the full variable domain: DGGITQSPKYLFRKEGQNVTLSCEQNLNHDAMYWYRQDPGQGLRLIYYSQIVNDFQKGDIAEGYSVSREKKESFPLTVTSAQKNPTAFYLCASSIDLSASNEKLFFGSGTQLSVL.

This chain's CDR3 is CASSSGTGGNQPQHF. Here the CDR3 DNA reads TGTGCCAGCTCATCGGGGACAGGGGGTAATCAGCCCCAGCATTTT. The V gene is TRBV18, the J gene TRBJ1-5; 11 bases are a match to TRBD1. Germline trimming cut 5 bases from V and 4 bases from J; bases unmatched to any gene: 4. CDR1 and CDR2 from the germline V gene are KGHSH and LQKENI. The CDR3 sequence is 15 residues long.

This sequence joins TRBV6-1 and TRBJ1-4; tentatively, D is TRBD1 (5 bases). In germline, CDR1 is MNHNS, CDR2 SASEGT. V was shortened by 2 bases and J by 0 bases, with 13 bases between the two germline ends. The CDR3 loop spans 17 amino acids. The CDR3 DNA sequence: TGTGCCAGCAGTGAACCGGGTAGGGGAGCAACTAATGAAAAACTGTTTTTT. This sequence encodes CASSEPGRGATNEKLFF.

The chain couples TRBV18 to TRBJ2-5; D may match TRBD1 or TRBD2 (5 bases each). Trimming pared 3 bases from V and 0 bases from J, leaving 5 bases between. This CDR3 contains 13 residues. CDR1 KGHSH and CDR2 LQKENI come from the germline V gene. The CDR3 sequence is CASSPGHQETQYF. The DNA for the CDR3 is TGTGCCAGCTCACCGGGACACCAAGAGACCCAGTACTTC.

V gene TRBV7-3 combines with J gene TRBJ2-7; perhaps D is TRBD1 or TRBD2 (5 bases each). Germline assignment: CDR1 SGHTA and CDR2 FQGTGA. This CDR3 is built from 17 residues. With 3 bases removed from V and 7 bases from J, the gap between germline ends came to 25 bases. The CDR3: CASSFGPYGTGRGEQYF. The CDR3 bases are TGTGCCAGCAGCTTTGGGCCCTATGGGACCGGTCGAGGGGAGCAGTACTTC.

This clone appeared a few times. The genes are TRBV19 and TRBJ1-4, with 7 bases matching TRBD1. Germline lookup yields CDR1 LNHDA and CDR2 SQIVND (reference sequence). The CDR3 length is 14 residues. The junction had 4 bases not matched to a gene; V was cut back by 6 bases and J by 3 bases. CDR3 DNA: TGTGCCAGTAGATGGGACAGAGCTAATGAAAAACTGTTTTTT. Protein: CASRWDRANEKLFF. The variable domain in full, with the rest retrieved from reference TRBV19 and TRBJ1-4, is DGGITQSPKYLFRKEGQNVTLSCEQNLNHDAMYWYRQDPGQGLRLIYYSQIVNDFQKGDIAEGYSVSREKKESFPLTVTSAQKNPTAFYLCASRWDRANEKLFFGSGTQLSVL.

In DNA, the CDR3 is TGTGCCAGCAGTTTAGTGGTCCGAGCGGGGCTGTACTTC. Protein product: CASSLVVRAGLYF. The chain couples TRBV27 to TRBJ2-5; 7 bases match TRBD2. Germline loops: CDR1 MNHEY, CDR2 SMNVEV (reference sequence). This CDR3 spans 13 amino acids. V was clipped by 2 bases and J by 13 bases; unmatched bases: 10.

The chain uses TRBV4-2 and TRBJ2-5; D gene uncertain. CDR3 size: 14 residues. Trimming took off 2 bases at V and 0 bases at J, with 7 bases between the two ends. Germline-derived CDR1 and CDR2 are LGHNA and YNFKEQ. The CDR3 loop reads CASSQSQYQETQYF. The CDR3 coding sequence is TGTGCCAGCAGCCAATCCCAGTACCAAGAGACCCAGTACTTC.

The chain links TRBV9 to TRBJ2-3; D unresolved. The CDR3 contains 16 residues. Trimming took off 4 bases at V and 2 bases at J, with 17 bases between the two ends. From germline, CDR1 is SGDLS and CDR2 YYNGEE. In nucleotides, the CDR3 is TGTGCCAGCAGCTCCATGGATGGCGCTTACACAGATACGCAGTATTTT. This translates into CASSSMDGAYTDTQYF.

The rearrangement links TRBV11-1 to TRBJ2-5; D gene ambiguous. The CDR3 runs 12 residues. Germline V gives CDR1 SGHAT, CDR2 FQDESV (reference sequence). V was shortened by 1 base and J by 3 bases, with 3 bases between the two germline ends. The CDR3 reads CASSLGEETQYF. DNA of the CDR3: TGTGCCAGCAGCTTAGGGGAAGAGACCCAGTACTTC.